This T cell receptor beta chain was found in a study of shared clonotypes between healthy human individuals (dated by TCRdb to the early 2020s). At the level of the whole study: The cohort included three men and a couple of women between 18 and 49 years of age. Per donor, three plates each were used for CD4 naive and CD4 memory, two for CD8 naive, and one for CD8 memory. To estimate repertoire size and how much clonotype sharing occurs between individuals, the study deeply sequenced the blood TCR repertoires of several healthy adults. To increase sequencing depth and limit assay-specific biases, different laboratories used diverse techniques to prepare libraries and sequence TCR repertoires. Leukapheresis yielded between about 0.94 and 10 billion PBMCs per donor.

TCR CDR3 regions were amplified from genomic DNA by multiplex PCR using the deep immunoSEQ assay. Extracted genomic DNA from each cell subset was spread evenly across all wells of several immunoSEQ 96-well plates, with each plate serving as a replicate. For sorted subsets, each replicate PCR was loaded with 150 to 250 ng genomic DNA, equivalent to about 30,000 T cell genomes. The purified libraries were quantified using a Qubit 3.0 fluorometer, sized with a Bioanalyzer 2100, and then quantified again using the KAPA Library Quantification kit. Every immunoSEQ 96-well plate was sequenced on a separate single-read 150-cycle Illumina NextSeq 550 flow cell. On the authors' methods: Because the immunoSEQ output included only junctional sequences and no quality scores, the filtering could not be the same as the filtering used for full-length reads. Sequences were annotated with PyIR, a Python wrapper for IgBLAST v1.9, and V/J genes and CDR3 were assigned using IMGT germline references. Reads were filtered out if the reads had weak V/J assignments (E-value above 1e-6), no CDR3, stop codons, out-of-frame junctions, or ambiguous translated residues. V3J clonotypes were defined by identical inferred V gene, J gene, and CDR3 amino acid sequence. Percentage overlap between repertoires was calculated by dividing the number of shared unique clonotypes by the size of the smaller repertoire. RTK rarefaction, the Chao1 estimator, and Recon v2.1 estimates of unobserved clonotypes were used to assess repertoire richness. OLGA was used to compute generation probabilities for all TCRbeta clonotypes that the gDNA method yielded from a handful of donors. Held by TCRdb, this immuneACCESS table contains in-frame sequences only and omits some clones. Under half of the omission traces to an unresolved V gene where checked; the cause of the rest is unknown. That table supplies the V and J calls and clone size; D and trimming were determined from the DNA. Within this sample are about 1.1 million clones, with approximately 80% of them counted one time only. The biggest ten clones account for roughly 0.62% of the sample.

The research as a whole found: Incomplete sequencing was indicated by rarefaction of sorted-subset datasets, despite the large sequencing depth. Pairwise subsampling indicated that sequencing depth was expected to affect the degree of clonotype sharing among donors. Sharing across four donors was observed for around 4.8% of naive CD4, 3% to 4% of naive CD8, over 2% of memory CD4, and around 0.42% of memory CD8 clonotypes. Because the study included only a small number of donors, the genetic and exposure-history diversity represented was limited. Larger estimated clonotype richness was generally found for naive subsets than for memory subsets. Sampling was restricted to blood, and TCR repertoires in tissue are likely to differ from TCR repertoires in blood. Compared with non-shared clonotypes, clonotypes shared by all four sorted-subset donors had higher generation probabilities.

As concerns this clone: Its binding antigen is unknown. Base qualities are not provided; no much larger clone lies one nucleotide away.

CDR1 MNHEY and CDR2 SVGAGI were looked up in the germline V gene. Counted from cysteine to phenylalanine, this CDR3 has 14 amino acids. Only CDR3 DNA remains: 42 bases, in frame from the first base. V gives up 2 bases and J gives up 0 bases, and the segment between their germline ends measures 5 bases. The donors were healthy, HIV-negative adults with no recently reported acute infections or vaccinations. Every donor was a Caucasian adult living in Nashville, Tennessee, USA. CD4+ T cells were enriched by magnetic negative selection, after which naive cells were positively selected on CD45RA and the negative fraction was taken as the memory subset. Blood was obtained by leukapheresis, after which PBMCs were separated by Ficoll-Histopaque density gradient centrifugation and cryopreserved in liquid nitrogen vapor phase. Analytical flow cytometry was used to check the purity and quantity of each magnetically sorted T cell population. Genomic DNA was isolated from each sorted fraction and quantified by UV absorbance on a Nanodrop 2000c.

This clonotype originated in a man aged 18 to 30 in good health. Some clones in this sample may be carry-over from other donors' samples. The V and J genes are TRBV6-5 and TRBJ2-1; no D gene can be assigned with confidence. Sequences were obtained from memory CD4+ T cells from PBMCs. The cell subset or site label corresponds to: CD45RA-negative fraction. Read as DNA, the sequence is TGTGCCAGCAGTTACACGGGCTCCTACAATGAGCAGTTCTTC. It is translated as CASSYTGSYNEQFF.